This TCR beta chain appears in the sequencing data of a study of shared clonotypes between healthy human individuals. Overall study results and limits: Despite large depth, sorted-subset datasets appeared incompletely sequenced. Clonotypes which were not shared had lower generation probabilities than clonotypes that all four donors shared. Only blood was sampled, and tissue TCR repertoires likely differ from blood ones.

Trimming removed 11 bases from V and 0 bases from J, with 8 bases in between. The CDR3 sequence is 13 residues long. CDR1 ENHRY and CDR2 SYGVKD come from the germline V gene. As regards this clone: Its specificity is unknown.

Original analysis: Filtering differed for immunoSEQ, which gave only junction sequences without quality scores. Clones were sequenced by immunoSEQ multiplex PCR, and TCRdb holds only the in-frame ones, with some missing. V, J and clone size reflect that table, while D and trimming were determined from the DNA. The sample contains 850,000 to 1,200,000 clones, around 76% of which appear only once. The receptor was isolated from a man aged 18 to 30 in good health. The chain links TRBV10-3 to TRBJ2-6; D perhaps matches TRBD1 (5 bases). Sequenced input: memory CD4+ T cells sorted from blood. Subset reported: CD45RA-negative fraction. CDR3 residues: CASGLSGANVLTF. For the CDR3, the DNA is TGTGCCTCAGGGCTCTCTGGGGCCAACGTCCTGACTTTC.